Sequencing of this TCR beta chain was carried out in a study of blood T cell repertoires in COVID-19 (TCRdb year 2020). With regard to the full study: Samples covering the acute and convalescent phases of COVID-19 were provided by collaborators in the United States, Italy and Spain. The material from the prospective study consisted of cDNA or gDNA derived from T cells, B-cell-depleted T cells, or PBMCs. Where available, HLA class I and class II types were obtained from metadata supplied by the sample provider rather than from assay-based typing. The repertoires were released in a freely available public database meant as a resource for research on the immune response to SARS-CoV-2. The samples were drawn from the first 160 participants of the ongoing ImmuneRACE study and from more than 1,000 subjects provided by 6 global collaborators. Nearly every sample came with metadata listing a de-identified subject ID, COVID-19 status, age in years and sex. The dataset comprised deeply sampled blood TCRbeta repertoires from subjects exposed to, actively infected with, or recovered from COVID-19.

The study at large found these results: The amount of clinical and demographic metadata varied by source and participant and was provided uncurated.

Collaborating institutions collected whole blood in K2EDTA tubes following their own protocols. For TCRbeta analysis, collaborators shipped samples in one of three forms: frozen whole blood, isolated PBMCs, or DNA extracted from either of those sample types. CDR1 and CDR2 are read off the germline V gene as KGHSH and LQKENI. Spanning cysteine to phenylalanine, the CDR3 consists of 13 amino acids. Only CDR3 DNA is held: 39 bases, read in frame from base 1. V and J are truncated by 4 bases and 8 bases respectively, leaving an intervening sequence of 12 bases. TCRbeta CDR3 regions were amplified from genomic DNA using the immunoSEQ Assay, a bias-controlled multiplex PCR. Processing in the source paper ran as follows. The number of nucleated cells in each sample was estimated from the amplification of reference gene primers within the assay. Sequence reads were collapsed and filtered to measure the absolute abundance of every unique TCRbeta CDR3 rearrangement. For each sample, productive Simpson clonality was calculated by taking the square root of Simpson's diversity index across productive rearrangements. TCRdb provides this immuneACCESS table in a form limited to in-frame rearrangements. Some clones are lacking; in checked studies, under half of them reflect an unresolved V gene, and why the rest are absent is not known. The D gene and trimming were derived from the DNA, and the V and J assignments and clone size from that table. Present in this sample are about 45,000 clones, about nine tenths of which were seen just once. The ten largest make up more than 5% of the sample.

In the case of this clone: No antigen is known for it. No qualities accompany the bases; no much larger clone lies one base away.

The clonotype was recovered from a human donor in a cohort sampled during active COVID-19. Sequenced: peripheral blood. The rearranged chain carries TRBV18 and TRBJ2-1; a tentative D call is TRBD2 (6 bases match). The CDR3 region reads CASSRDSPDEQFF. The bases are TGTGCCAGCTCACGGGACTCCCCGGATGAGCAGTTCTTC.